This TCR beta chain came from a study of identical twins. Via MiXCR, TCRdb re-called the 5' RACE reads, giving one row per CDR3 protein. This sample has approximately 600,000 distinct CDR3 sequences; roughly 9.9% occur once, and the top ten carry more than 2.5%. CDR3 length equals 15 residues. Germline V gives CDR1 MDHEN, CDR2 SYDVKM. The V gene end was trimmed by 2 bases and the J gene end by 2 bases; junction bases not matched to a gene: 6. The sample was also reused in another study, on yellow fever vaccine responses in identical twins.

This TCR came from a woman younger than 30 in good health. What was sequenced was PBMCs. The chain carries TRBV28 and TRBJ2-7, with 7 bases identical to TRBD1. The DNA for the CDR3 is TGTGCCAGCAGTTTAGAAAGGGGGCGCGCCTACGAGCAGTACTTC. Residues: CASSLERGRAYEQYF.